This section outlines one TCR beta chain sequence together with its context. The same CDR3 also results from other DNA sequences found in this sample. CD45RO negativity and positive selection for CCR7 defined naive CD8 cells, a population that excluded terminally differentiated effector memory CD45RA+ cells. This sample stems from a study of shared clonotypes between healthy human individuals. Using approximately 190 ng DNA, about 30,000 T cell genomes, the sorted-subset replicate PCRs were run. Generated by immunoSEQ multiplex PCR, the TCRdb table keeps only in-frame clones and is missing some. In the table there are hundreds of thousands of clones, around 95% of which are singletons. The CDR3 is 11 residues long. V was pared by 1 base and J by 4 bases, with 2 bases between. CDR1 and CDR2 from the germline V gene are SGHDT and YYEEEE.

This TCR derives from a woman aged 25 to 39 in good health. The sequenced sample consisted of naive CD8+ T cells sorted from blood. The chain joins TRBV5-6 to TRBJ2-5; D is uncertain. DNA for the CDR3: TGTGCCAGCAGCTTGCTAGAGACCCAGTACTTC. Amino acids: CASSLLETQYF.